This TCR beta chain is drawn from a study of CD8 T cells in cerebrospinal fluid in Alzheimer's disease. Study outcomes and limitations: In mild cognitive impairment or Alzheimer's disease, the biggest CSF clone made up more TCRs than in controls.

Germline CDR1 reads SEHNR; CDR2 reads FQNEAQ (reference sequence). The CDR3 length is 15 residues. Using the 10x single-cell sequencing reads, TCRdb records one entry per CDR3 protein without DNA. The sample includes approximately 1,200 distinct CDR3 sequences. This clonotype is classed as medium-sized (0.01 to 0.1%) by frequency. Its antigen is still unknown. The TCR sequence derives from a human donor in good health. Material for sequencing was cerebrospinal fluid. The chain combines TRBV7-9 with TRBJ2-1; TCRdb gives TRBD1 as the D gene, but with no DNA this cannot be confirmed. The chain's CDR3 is CASSLARGQGNEQFF.